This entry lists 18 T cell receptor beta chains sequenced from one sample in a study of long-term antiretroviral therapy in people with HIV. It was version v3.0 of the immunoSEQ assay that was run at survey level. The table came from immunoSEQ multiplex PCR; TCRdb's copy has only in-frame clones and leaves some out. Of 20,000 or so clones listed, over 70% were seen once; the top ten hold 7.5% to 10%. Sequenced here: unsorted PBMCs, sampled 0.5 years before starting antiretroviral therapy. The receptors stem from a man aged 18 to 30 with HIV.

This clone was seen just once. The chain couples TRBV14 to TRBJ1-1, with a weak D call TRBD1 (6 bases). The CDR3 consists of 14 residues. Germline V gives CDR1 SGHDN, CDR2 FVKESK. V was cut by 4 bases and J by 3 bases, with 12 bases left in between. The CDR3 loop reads CASSPQQGYTEAFF. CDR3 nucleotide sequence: TGTGCCAGCAGCCCCCAACAGGGATACACTGAAGCTTTCTTT. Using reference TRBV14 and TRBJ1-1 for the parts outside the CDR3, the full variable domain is EAGVTQFPSHSVIEKGQTVTLRCDPISGHDNLYWYRRVMGKEIKFLLHFVKESKQDESGMPNNRFLAERTGGTYSTLKVQPAELEDSGVYFCASSPQQGYTEAFFGQGTRLTVV.

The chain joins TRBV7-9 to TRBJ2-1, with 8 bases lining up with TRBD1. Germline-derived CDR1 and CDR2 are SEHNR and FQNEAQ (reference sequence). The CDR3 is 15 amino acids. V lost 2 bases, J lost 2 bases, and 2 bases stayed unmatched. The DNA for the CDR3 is TGTGCCAGCAGCTTAACAGGGGGTACCTACAATGAGCAGTTCTTC. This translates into CASSLTGGTYNEQFF. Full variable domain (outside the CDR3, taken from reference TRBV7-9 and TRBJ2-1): DTGVSQNPRHKITKRGQNVTFRCDPISEHNRLYWYRQTLGQGPEFLTYFQNEAQLEKSRLLSDRFSAERPKGSFSTLEIQRTEQGDSAMYLCASSLTGGTYNEQFFGPGTRLTVL.

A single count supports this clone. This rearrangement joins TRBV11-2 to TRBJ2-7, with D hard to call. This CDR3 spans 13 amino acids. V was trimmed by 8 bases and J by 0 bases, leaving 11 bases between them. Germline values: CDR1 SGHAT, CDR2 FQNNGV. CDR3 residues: CASERDNSYEQYF. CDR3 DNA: TGTGCCAGCGAGAGAGACAACTCCTACGAGCAGTACTTC.

The CDR3 nucleotides are TGCAGCGTTCCCGGGACAGGCCATGGCTACACCTTC. It encodes CSVPGTGHGYTF. This chain uses TRBV29-1 with TRBJ1-2, with TRBD1 matching over 8 bases. The J segment lost 6 bases and the V segment lost 5 bases, leaving 5 bases of the junction unmatched. The germline V gene encodes CDR1 SQVTM and CDR2 ANQGSEA. The CDR3 length is 12 residues.

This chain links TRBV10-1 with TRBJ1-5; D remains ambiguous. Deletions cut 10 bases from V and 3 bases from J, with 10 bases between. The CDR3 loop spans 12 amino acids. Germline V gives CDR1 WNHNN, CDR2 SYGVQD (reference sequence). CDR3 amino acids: CANSTPNQPQHF. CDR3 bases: TGCGCCAACTCTACCCCCAATCAGCCCCAGCATTTT.

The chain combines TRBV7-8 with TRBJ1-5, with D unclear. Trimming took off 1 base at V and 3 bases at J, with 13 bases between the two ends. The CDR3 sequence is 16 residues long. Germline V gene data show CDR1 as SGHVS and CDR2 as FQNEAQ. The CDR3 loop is CASSLGRTEFNQPQHF. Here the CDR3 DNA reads TGTGCCAGCAGCTTAGGTAGGACGGAATTCAATCAGCCCCAGCATTTT.

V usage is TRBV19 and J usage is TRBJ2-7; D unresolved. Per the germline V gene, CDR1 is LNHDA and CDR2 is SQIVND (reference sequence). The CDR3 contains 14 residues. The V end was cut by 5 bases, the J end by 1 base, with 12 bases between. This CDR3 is CASSSKDHSYEQYF. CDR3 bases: TGTGCCAGTAGTTCAAAGGACCATTCCTACGAGCAGTACTTC. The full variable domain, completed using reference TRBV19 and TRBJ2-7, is DGGITQSPKYLFRKEGQNVTLSCEQNLNHDAMYWYRQDPGQGLRLIYYSQIVNDFQKGDIAEGYSVSREKKESFPLTVTSAQKNPTAFYLCASSSKDHSYEQYFGPGTRLTVT.

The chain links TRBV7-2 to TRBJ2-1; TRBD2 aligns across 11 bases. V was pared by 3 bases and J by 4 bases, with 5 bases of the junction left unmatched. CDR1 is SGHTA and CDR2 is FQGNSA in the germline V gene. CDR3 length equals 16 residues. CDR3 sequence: CASSFLAGGLYNEQFF. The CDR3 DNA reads TGTGCCAGCAGCTTCCTAGCGGGGGGCTTATACAATGAGCAGTTCTTC.

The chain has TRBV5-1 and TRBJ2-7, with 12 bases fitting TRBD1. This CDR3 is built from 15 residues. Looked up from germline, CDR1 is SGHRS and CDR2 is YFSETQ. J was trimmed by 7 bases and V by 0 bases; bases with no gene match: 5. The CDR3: CASSLAGQGAVEQYF. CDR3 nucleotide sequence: TGCGCCAGCAGCTTGGCGGGACAGGGGGCGGTGGAGCAGTACTTC. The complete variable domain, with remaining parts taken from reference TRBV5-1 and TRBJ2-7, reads KAGVTQTPRYLIKTRGQQVTLSCSPISGHRSVSWYQQTPGQGLQFLFEYFSETQRNKGNFPGRFSGRQFSNSRSEMNVSTLELGDSALYLCASSLAGQGAVEQYFGPGTRLTVT.

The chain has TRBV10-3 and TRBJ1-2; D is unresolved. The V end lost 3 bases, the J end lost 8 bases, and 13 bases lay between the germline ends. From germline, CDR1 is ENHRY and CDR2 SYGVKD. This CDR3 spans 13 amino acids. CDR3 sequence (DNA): TGTGCCATCAGTGAACGCCCCCTTCGGGGCTACACCTTC. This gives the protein CAISERPLRGYTF.

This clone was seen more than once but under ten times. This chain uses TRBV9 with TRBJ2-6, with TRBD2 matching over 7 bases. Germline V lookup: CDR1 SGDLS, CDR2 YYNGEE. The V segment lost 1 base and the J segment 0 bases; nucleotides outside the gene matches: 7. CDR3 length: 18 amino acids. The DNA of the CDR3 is TGTGCCAGCAGCGTACCGGGAGGTAGGCTCTCTGGGGCCAACGTCCTGACTTTC. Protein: CASSVPGGRLSGANVLTF.

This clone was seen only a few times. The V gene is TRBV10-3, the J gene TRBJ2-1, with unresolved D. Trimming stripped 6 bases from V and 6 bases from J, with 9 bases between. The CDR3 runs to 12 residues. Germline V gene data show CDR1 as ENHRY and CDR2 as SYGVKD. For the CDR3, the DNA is TGTGCCATCAGGGAGCGCCCCAATGAGCAGTTCTTC. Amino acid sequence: CAIRERPNEQFF.

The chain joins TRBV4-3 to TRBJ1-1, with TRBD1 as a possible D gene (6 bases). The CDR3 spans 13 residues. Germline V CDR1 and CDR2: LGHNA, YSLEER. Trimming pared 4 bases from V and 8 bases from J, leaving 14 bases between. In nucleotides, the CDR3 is TGCGCCAGCAGCCTCTGGACAGCCCGGGAAGCTTTCTTT. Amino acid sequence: CASSLWTAREAFF.

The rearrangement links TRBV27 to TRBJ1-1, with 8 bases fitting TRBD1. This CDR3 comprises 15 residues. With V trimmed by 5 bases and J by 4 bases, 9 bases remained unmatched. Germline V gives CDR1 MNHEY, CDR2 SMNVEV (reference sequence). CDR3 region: CASSPFSTGATEAFF. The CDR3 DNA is TGTGCCAGCAGTCCTTTCTCGACAGGGGCCACTGAAGCTTTCTTT.

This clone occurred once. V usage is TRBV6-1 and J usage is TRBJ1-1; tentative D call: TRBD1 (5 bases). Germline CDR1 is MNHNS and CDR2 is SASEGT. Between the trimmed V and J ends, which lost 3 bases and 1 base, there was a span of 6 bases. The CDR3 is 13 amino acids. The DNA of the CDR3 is TGTGCCAGCAGTGAGACAGAGAACACTGAAGCTTTCTTT. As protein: CASSETENTEAFF.

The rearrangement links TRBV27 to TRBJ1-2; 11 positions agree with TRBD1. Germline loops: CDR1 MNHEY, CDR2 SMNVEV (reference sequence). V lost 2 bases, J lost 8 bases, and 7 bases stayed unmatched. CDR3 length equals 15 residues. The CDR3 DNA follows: TGTGCCAGCAGTTTAGGACAGGGGGCACCTTGGGGCTACACCTTC. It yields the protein CASSLGQGAPWGYTF.

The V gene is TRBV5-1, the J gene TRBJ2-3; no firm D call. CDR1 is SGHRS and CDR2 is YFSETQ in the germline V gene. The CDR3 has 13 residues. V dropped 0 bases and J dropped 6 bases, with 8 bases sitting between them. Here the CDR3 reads CASSLGGSDTQYF. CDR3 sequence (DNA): TGCGCCAGCAGCTTGGGTGGGTCTGATACGCAGTATTTT.

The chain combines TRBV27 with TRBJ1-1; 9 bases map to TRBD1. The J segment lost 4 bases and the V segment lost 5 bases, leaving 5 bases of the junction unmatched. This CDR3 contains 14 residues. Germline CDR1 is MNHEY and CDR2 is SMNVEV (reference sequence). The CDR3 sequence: CASSPSTGGTEAFF. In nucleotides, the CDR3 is TGTGCCAGCAGTCCTTCGACAGGGGGCACTGAAGCTTTCTTT.